This T cell receptor beta chain was sequenced during a study of vaccination and CD4 T cells after COVID-19. About the research overall: Median time from COVID diagnosis to post-COVID sampling was 101 days (35 to 161).

Cultured CD4+ T cell DNA underwent sequencing with the Oncomine TCR Beta short-read assay. TCRdb ran MiXCR on the PCR reads and lists one entry per CDR3 protein. Among about 12,000 distinct CDR3 sequences listed, 50% to 75% were seen once. Noted treatment: 10-day PBMC culture with coronavirus spike peptide pools or control peptides (ViraFEST assay). The V end was cut by 2 bases, the J end by 7 bases, with 13 bases between. CDR3 length equals 13 residues. Per germline, CDR1 SGHRS and CDR2 YFSETQ. With regard to this clonotype: Its antigen is not identified.

The receptor's source is a human donor who had recovered from COVID-19. The specimen was CD4+ T cells from blood, cultured in vitro. V usage is TRBV5-1 and J usage is TRBJ2-7; no clear D. The CDR3 nucleotides read TGCGCCAGCAGCTTTGGCACAACCGAGGAGCAGTACTTC. Translated, it gives CASSFGTTEEQYF.